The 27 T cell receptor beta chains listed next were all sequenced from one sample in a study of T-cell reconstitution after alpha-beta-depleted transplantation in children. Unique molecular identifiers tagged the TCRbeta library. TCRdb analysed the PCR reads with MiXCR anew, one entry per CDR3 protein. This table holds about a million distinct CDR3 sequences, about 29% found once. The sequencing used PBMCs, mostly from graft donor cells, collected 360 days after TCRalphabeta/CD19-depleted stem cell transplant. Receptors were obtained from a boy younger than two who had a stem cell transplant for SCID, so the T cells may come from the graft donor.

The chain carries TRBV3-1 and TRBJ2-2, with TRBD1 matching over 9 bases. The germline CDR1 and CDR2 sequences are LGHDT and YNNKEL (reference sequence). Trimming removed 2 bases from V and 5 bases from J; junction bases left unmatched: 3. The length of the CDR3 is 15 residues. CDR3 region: CASSQYRGRTGELFF. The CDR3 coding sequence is TGTGCCAGCAGCCAATACAGGGGGCGAACCGGGGAGCTGTTTTTT.

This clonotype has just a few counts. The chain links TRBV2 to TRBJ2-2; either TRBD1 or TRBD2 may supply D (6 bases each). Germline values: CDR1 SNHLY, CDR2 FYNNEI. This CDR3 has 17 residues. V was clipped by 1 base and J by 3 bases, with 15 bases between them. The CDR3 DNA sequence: TGTGCCAGCAGTGAAGTATCTGGGGGGCTGGACACCGGGGAGCTGTTTTTT. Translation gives CASSEVSGGLDTGELFF.

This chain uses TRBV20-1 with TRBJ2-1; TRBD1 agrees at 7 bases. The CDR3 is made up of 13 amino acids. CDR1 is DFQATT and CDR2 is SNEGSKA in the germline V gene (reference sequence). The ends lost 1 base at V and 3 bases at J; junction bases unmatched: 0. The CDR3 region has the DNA TGCAGTGCTAGAGGGACAGGCTACAATGAGCAGTTCTTC. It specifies CSARGTGYNEQFF.

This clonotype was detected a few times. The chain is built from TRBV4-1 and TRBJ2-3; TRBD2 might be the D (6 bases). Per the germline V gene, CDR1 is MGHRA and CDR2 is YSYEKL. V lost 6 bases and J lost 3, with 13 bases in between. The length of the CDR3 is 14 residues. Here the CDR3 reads CASSRRLDTDTQYF. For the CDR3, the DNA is TGCGCCAGCAGTCGTAGACTAGATACAGATACGCAGTATTTT.

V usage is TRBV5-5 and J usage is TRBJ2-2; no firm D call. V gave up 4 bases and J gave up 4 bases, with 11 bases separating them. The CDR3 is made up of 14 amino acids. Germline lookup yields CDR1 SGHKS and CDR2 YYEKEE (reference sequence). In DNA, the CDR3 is TGTGCCAGCAGCCCGAGGTGGTCCACCGGGGAGCTGTTTTTT. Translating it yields CASSPRWSTGELFF.

DNA of the CDR3: TGCGCCAGCAGCACCGGGACCGACCCCGGGATAGTCTATGGCTACACCTTC. Amino acids: CASSTGTDPGIVYGYTF. The rearrangement uses TRBV5-1 and TRBJ1-2, with D perhaps TRBD1 (5 bases). Trimming cost V 4 bases and J 4 bases, with 23 bases left between them. The CDR3 spans 17 residues. CDR1 is SGHRS and CDR2 is YFSETQ in the germline V gene. The entire variable domain, with the rest obtained from reference TRBV5-1 and TRBJ1-2, is as follows: KAGVTQTPRYLIKTRGQQVTLSCSPISGHRSVSWYQQTPGQGLQFLFEYFSETQRNKGNFPGRFSGRQFSNSRSEMNVSTLELGDSALYLCASSTGTDPGIVYGYTFGSGTRLTVV.

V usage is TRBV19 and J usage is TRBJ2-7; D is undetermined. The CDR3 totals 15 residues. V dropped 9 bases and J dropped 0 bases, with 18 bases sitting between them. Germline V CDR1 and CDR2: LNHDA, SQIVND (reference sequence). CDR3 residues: CASRRSVTNSYEQYF. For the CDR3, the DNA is TGTGCCAGCCGGAGAAGTGTCACCAACTCCTACGAGCAGTACTTC.

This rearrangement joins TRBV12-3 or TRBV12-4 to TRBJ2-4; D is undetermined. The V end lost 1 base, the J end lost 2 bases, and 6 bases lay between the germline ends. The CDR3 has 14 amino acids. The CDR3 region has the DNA TGTGCCAGCAGTTTAGTCCGTTCCAAAAACATTCAGTACTTC. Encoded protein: CASSLVRSKNIQYF.

For the CDR3, the DNA is TGTGCCAGCAGTTTAAGGGGGGCTGGCACCGGGGAGCTGTTTTTT. Amino acids: CASSLRGAGTGELFF. The V gene is TRBV28, the J gene TRBJ2-2; D may be TRBD1 or TRBD2 (6 bases each). There are 15 residues in the CDR3. V dropped 2 bases and J dropped 4 bases, with 11 bases sitting between them. Looked up from germline, CDR1 is MDHEN and CDR2 is SYDVKM.

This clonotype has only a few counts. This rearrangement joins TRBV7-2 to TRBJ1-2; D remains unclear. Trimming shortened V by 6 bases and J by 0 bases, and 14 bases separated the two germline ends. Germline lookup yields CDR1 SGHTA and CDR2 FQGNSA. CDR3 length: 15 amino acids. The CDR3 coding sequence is TGTGCCAGCAGGGAATCGTCCGGGGCTAACTATGGCTACACCTTC. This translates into CASRESSGANYGYTF.

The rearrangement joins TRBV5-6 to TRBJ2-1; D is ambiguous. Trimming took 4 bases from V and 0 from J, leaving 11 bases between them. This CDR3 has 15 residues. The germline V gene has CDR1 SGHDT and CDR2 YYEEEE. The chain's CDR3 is CASSPEASSYNEQFF. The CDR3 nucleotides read TGTGCCAGCAGCCCCGAGGCCAGCTCCTACAATGAGCAGTTCTTC.

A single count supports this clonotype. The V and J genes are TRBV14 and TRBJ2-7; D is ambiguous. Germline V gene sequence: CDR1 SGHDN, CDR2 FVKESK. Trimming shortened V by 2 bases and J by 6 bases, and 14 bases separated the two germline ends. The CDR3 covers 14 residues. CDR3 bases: TGTGCCAGCAGCCAAACAAGAGTAGTATCCGAGCAGTACTTC. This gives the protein CASSQTRVVSEQYF.

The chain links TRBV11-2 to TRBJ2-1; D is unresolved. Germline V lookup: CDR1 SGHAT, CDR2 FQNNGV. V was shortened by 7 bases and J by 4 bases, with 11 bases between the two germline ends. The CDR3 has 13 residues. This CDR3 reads CASTTRWYNEQFF. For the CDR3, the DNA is TGTGCCAGCACTACCCGATGGTACAATGAGCAGTTCTTC.

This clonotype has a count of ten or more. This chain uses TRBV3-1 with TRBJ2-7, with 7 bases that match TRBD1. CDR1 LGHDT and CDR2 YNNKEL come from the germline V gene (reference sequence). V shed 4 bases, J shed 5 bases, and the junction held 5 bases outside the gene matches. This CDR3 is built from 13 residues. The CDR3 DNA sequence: TGTGCCAGCAGCCTACAGGGGTCACACGAGCAGTACTTC. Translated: CASSLQGSHEQYF.

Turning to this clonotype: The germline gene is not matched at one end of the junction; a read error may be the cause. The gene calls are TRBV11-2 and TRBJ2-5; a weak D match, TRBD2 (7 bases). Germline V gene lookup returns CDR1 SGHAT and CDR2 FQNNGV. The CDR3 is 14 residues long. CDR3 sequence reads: CASSFGGGGETHYF. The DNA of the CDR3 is TGTGCCAGCAGCTTTGGGGGGGGCGGGGAGACCCACTACTTC.

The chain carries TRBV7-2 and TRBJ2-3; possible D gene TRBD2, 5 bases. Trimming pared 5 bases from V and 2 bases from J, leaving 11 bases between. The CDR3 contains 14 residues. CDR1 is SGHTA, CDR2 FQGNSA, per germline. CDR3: CASSPDYHTDTQYF. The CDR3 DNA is TGTGCCAGCAGCCCTGACTACCACACAGATACGCAGTATTTT.

The CDR3 bases are TGTGCCAGCAGAAAGGAGGCGGTCTCCCAATTGTATTTT. Translating gives CASRKEAVSQLYF. This sequence joins TRBV2 and TRBJ2-3; D might be TRBD2 (5 bases). The ends were cut back, 6 bases at V and 14 bases at J, with 21 bases in the middle. The CDR3 runs to 13 residues. Germline CDR1 and CDR2: SNHLY and FYNNEI.

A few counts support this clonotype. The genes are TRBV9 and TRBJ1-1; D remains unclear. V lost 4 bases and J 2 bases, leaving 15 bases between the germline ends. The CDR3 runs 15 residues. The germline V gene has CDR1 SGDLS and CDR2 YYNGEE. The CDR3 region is CASSPDRWVNTEAFF. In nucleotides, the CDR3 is TGTGCCAGCAGCCCAGATAGGTGGGTCAACACTGAAGCTTTCTTT.

CDR3 loop: CASRWTGTDEQYF. CDR3 nucleotide sequence: TGTGCCAGCAGGTGGACAGGGACCGACGAGCAGTACTTC. V usage is TRBV28 and J usage is TRBJ2-7; TRBD1 matches at 8 bases. V was clipped by 6 bases and J by 5 bases; unmatched bases: 6. Germline V gives CDR1 MDHEN, CDR2 SYDVKM. The CDR3 length is 13 residues. Variable domain in full (rest from reference TRBV28 and TRBJ2-7): DVKVTQSSRYLVKRTGEKVFLECVQDMDHENMFWYRQDPGLGLRLIYFSYDVKMKEKGDIPEGYSVSREKKERFSLILESASTNQTSMYLCASRWTGTDEQYFGPGTRLTVT.

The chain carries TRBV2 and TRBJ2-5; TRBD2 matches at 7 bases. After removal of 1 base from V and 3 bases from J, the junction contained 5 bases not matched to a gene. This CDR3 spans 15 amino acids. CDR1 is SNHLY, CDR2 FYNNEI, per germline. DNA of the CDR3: TGTGCCAGCAGTGAAGATTGGGGGGGAGAAGAGACCCAGTACTTC. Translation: CASSEDWGGEETQYF.

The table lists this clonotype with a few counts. CDR3: CATSRDRGDHNEQFF. As DNA, the CDR3 is TGTGCCACCAGCCGGGACAGGGGGGACCACAATGAGCAGTTCTTC. This rearrangement joins TRBV15 to TRBJ2-1; TRBD1 matches at 11 bases. This CDR3 region has 15 residues. V shed 5 bases and J 5 bases; nucleotides not matched to a gene: 5. Germline V CDR1 and CDR2: LNHNV, YYDKDF (reference sequence).

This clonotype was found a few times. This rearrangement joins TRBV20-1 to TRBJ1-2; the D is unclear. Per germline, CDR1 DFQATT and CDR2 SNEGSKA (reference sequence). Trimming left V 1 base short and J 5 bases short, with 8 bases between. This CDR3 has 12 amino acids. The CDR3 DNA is TGCAGTGCTAGAGTCGTCCTTTATGGCTACACCTTC. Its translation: CSARVVLYGYTF.

Written as DNA, the CDR3 is TGTGCCACGAGTCCGGGACAGGGGCATAGGGAGCAGTTCTTC. It codes for CATSPGQGHREQFF. The chain carries TRBV24-1 and TRBJ2-1, with 10 bases identical to TRBD1. From germline, CDR1 is KGHDR and CDR2 SFDVKD. The CDR3 has 14 residues. V lost 10 bases, J lost 10 bases, and 12 bases stayed unmatched.

CDR3: CATSRRSGGEGDQETQYF. As DNA, the CDR3 is TGTGCCACCAGCAGAAGGTCCGGGGGGGAAGGGGATCAAGAGACCCAGTACTTC. The chain uses TRBV15 and TRBJ2-5, with TRBD2 identical over 8 bases. From germline, CDR1 is LNHNV and CDR2 YYDKDF (reference sequence). Trimming cost V 2 bases and J 2 bases; bases outside gene matches: 13. This CDR3 is built from 18 residues. The whole variable domain, remainder taken from reference TRBV15 and TRBJ2-5, is DAMVIQNPRYQVTQFGKPVTLSCSQTLNHNVMYWYQQKSSQAPKLLFHYYDKDFNNEADTPDNFQSRRPNTSFCFLDIRSPGLGDTAMYLCATSRRSGGEGDQETQYFGPGTRLLVL.

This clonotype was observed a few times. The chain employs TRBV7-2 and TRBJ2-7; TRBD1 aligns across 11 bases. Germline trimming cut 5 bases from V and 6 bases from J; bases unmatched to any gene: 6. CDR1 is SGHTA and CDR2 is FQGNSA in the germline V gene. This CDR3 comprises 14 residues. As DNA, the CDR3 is TGTGCCAGCAGCCCCCGGGACAGGGGGACCGAGCAGTACTTC. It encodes CASSPRDRGTEQYF.

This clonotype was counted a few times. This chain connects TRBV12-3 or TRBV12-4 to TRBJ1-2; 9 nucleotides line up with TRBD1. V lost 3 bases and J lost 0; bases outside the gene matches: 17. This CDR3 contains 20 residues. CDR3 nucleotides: TGTGCCAGCAGTTTCACGGGCAAGGACAGGGGTCGTATCTCTAACTATGGCTACACCTTC. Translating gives CASSFTGKDRGRISNYGYTF.

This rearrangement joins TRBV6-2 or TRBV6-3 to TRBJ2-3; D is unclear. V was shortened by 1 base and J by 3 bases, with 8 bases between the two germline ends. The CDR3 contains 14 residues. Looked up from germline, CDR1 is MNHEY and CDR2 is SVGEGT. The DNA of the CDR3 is TGTGCCAGCAGTTACTTGATCCCGACAGATACGCAGTATTTT. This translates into CASSYLIPTDTQYF.